This T cell receptor (beta chain) was identified in a study of metastatic and nonmetastatic thyroid tumors. Study-wide context: Repertoire comparison spanned blood and tumor or nodule tissue of malignant and benign thyroid patients. Study-level points and caveats: Reported TCR beta diversity, measured in blood and tumor, was significantly higher for malignant thyroid tumors than for benign nodules.

Per the original data handling: A classifier of distant metastasis in papillary thyroid cancer was built from CDR3 differences (across clinicopathological groups). TCRdb re-called the PCR reads with MiXCR. TCRdb's processing, not the authors' own work, is the source of the V and J calls. The repertoire consists of 40,000 or so clones, with over 40% occurring once and the leading ten covering roughly a quarter. Until they underwent thyroid surgery, no patient had received any treatment. With respect to this clone: As yet, its antigen is unknown.

The sequence came from a male donor with papillary thyroid cancer or a benign thyroid nodule (not recorded which). Some clones in this sample may be carry-over from other donors' samples. The sequenced material came from tumor tissue.

The CDR3: CASSLSTAGFSYEQYF. The CDR3 coding sequence is TGTGCCAGCAGCTTAAGCACGGCGGGGTTCTCCTACGAGCAGTACTTC. V usage is TRBV11-2 and J usage is TRBJ2-7, with D perhaps TRBD2 (6 bases). Germline CDR1 is SGHAT and CDR2 is FQNNGV. V was cut by 2 bases and J by 0 bases, with 14 bases left in between. This CDR3 contains 16 residues.